One T cell receptor (beta chain) is described in this entry. This sample is part of a study of blood T cell repertoires in COVID-19. Study context: Spain, Italy and the United States supplied samples that represented acute and convalescent COVID-19. Sample material is recorded as cDNA or gDNA derived from T cells, B-cell-depleted T cells, or PBMCs.

Germline loops: CDR1 SGHVS, CDR2 FQNEAQ. V was pared by 8 bases and J by 8 bases, with 5 bases of the junction left unmatched. CDR3 size: 12 residues. In the source study's methods: Scientists estimated how many nucleated cells there were by amplifying reference gene primers. Method: immunoSEQ multiplex PCR; TCRdb's copy keeps in-frame clones and lacks some. D and trimming come from the DNA, and the V and J calls and clone size come from that table. Here the sample spans about 150,000 clones, 84% being singletons. The sample comprised peripheral blood. This sequence was found in a woman aged 50 to 60 in a cohort sampled during active or convalescent COVID-19. The chain has TRBV7-8 and TRBJ2-1, with 8 positions matching TRBD1. CDR3 DNA: TGTGCCAGCGGCAGGGGGCAGGATGAGCAGTTCTTC. It codes for CASGRGQDEQFF.